Below are 23 T cell receptor beta chains sequenced from a single sample in a study of T-cell reconstitution after alpha-beta-depleted transplantation in children. Unique molecular identifiers were used in preparing the TCRbeta library. In TCRdb, the PCR reads were re-called with MiXCR into one record per CDR3 protein. This table has over 450,000 distinct CDR3 sequences, roughly a tenth appearing once. Specimen: PBMCs, collected before TCRalphabeta/CD19-depleted stem cell transplant. The receptors come from a child younger than 10 with inherited bone marrow failure, due to receive a stem cell transplant.

This clonotype showed up many times. The chain employs TRBV4-3 and TRBJ2-1, with 7 bases fitting TRBD2. Germline lookup yields CDR1 LGHNA and CDR2 YSLEER. V dropped 0 bases and J dropped 7; count of bases not matched to a gene: 9. The CDR3 spans 16 residues. CDR3 bases: TGCGCCAGCAGCCAAGATTGGGTAGCGGGCTCAAATGAGCAGTTCTTC. It encodes CASSQDWVAGSNEQFF.

This clonotype has a count of ten or more. The chain joins TRBV12-3 or TRBV12-4 to TRBJ1-2; 8 nucleotides agree with TRBD1. This CDR3 region has 14 residues. V shed 6 bases, J shed 8 bases, and the junction held 11 bases outside the gene matches. CDR3 residues: CASRSTGDSLGYTF. The CDR3 nucleotides read TGTGCCAGCAGGTCGACAGGGGATTCTTTGGGCTACACCTTC.

This clonotype was picked up a small number of times. The chain couples TRBV7-2 to TRBJ2-7; no clear D gene. In germline, CDR1 is SGHTA, CDR2 FQGNSA. The length of the CDR3 is 13 residues. Trimming took off 5 bases at V and 2 bases at J, with 10 bases between the two ends. The CDR3 DNA is TGTGCCAGCAGCCGTCGGCCAGCCTACGAGCAGTACTTC. Translation gives CASSRRPAYEQYF.

This clonotype has at least ten counts. This chain uses TRBV20-1 with TRBJ2-3; 7 bases match TRBD2. With V trimmed by 5 bases and J by 2 bases, 7 bases remained unmatched. There are 14 residues in the CDR3. CDR1 and CDR2 from the germline V gene are DFQATT and SNEGSKA (reference sequence). CDR3 DNA sequence: TGCAGTGCTTCTTGGGCGGGAGTCACAGATACGCAGTATTTT. This codes for CSASWAGVTDTQYF.

This clonotype came up many times. This chain joins TRBV20-1 and TRBJ2-7; D is ambiguous. Germline values: CDR1 DFQATT, CDR2 SNEGSKA (reference sequence). V lost 2 bases to trimming and J lost 4 bases, with 12 bases between them. This CDR3 has 13 amino acids. CDR3 bases: TGCAGTGCTAGAAAATCGGTACAGTACGAGCAGTACTTC. Protein: CSARKSVQYEQYF.

This clonotype was recorded a few times. V usage is TRBV4-1 and J usage is TRBJ2-7, with D possibly being TRBD1 (6 bases). Germline V gives CDR1 MGHRA, CDR2 YSYEKL. V was shortened by 1 base and J by 1 base, with 14 bases between the two germline ends. This CDR3 region has 16 residues. The CDR3 bases are TGCGCCAGCAGCCAAGGAACCGGGACAAATTCCTACGAGCAGTACTTC. Its translation is CASSQGTGTNSYEQYF.

This clonotype showed up many times. The chain combines TRBV27 with TRBJ2-1; 13 bases align to TRBD2. CDR3 length: 16 amino acids. Trimming at V came to 4 bases and at J to 8 bases, leaving 8 bases not matched to a gene. The V gene's germline CDR1 is MNHEY and CDR2 SMNVEV (reference sequence). CDR3: CASSYGTSGIRDEQFF. In nucleotides, the CDR3 is TGTGCCAGCAGTTACGGGACTAGCGGGATCCGCGATGAGCAGTTCTTC.

In its sample, this clonotype was seen many times. V gene TRBV7-2 combines with J gene TRBJ2-5, with a tentative D call TRBD1 (5 bases). Germline CDR1 reads SGHTA; CDR2 reads FQGNSA. The CDR3 is 13 residues long. The germline V and J ends were trimmed by 4 bases and 9 bases, with 15 bases remaining between them. CDR3 nucleotides: TGTGCCAGCAGCTCAGGGTCAGGGAAAGCCCAGTACTTC. Translating gives CASSSGSGKAQYF.

This clonotype came up many times. CDR3 residues: CASSKDRGRSGVGELFF. The CDR3 bases are TGTGCCAGCAGCAAGGACAGGGGGCGCAGTGGGGTCGGGGAGCTGTTTTTT. The genes are TRBV12-3 or TRBV12-4 and TRBJ2-2, with 11 bases that match TRBD1. The CDR3 sequence is 17 residues long. V lost 6 bases and J lost 7; bases outside the gene matches: 13.

This clonotype was counted at least ten times. V is TRBV3-1 and J is TRBJ2-2; D perhaps matches TRBD2 (5 bases). Trimming pared 1 base from V and 5 bases from J, leaving 20 bases between. This CDR3 has 18 residues. From germline, CDR1 is LGHDT and CDR2 YNNKEL (reference sequence). CDR3 loop: CASSQVGPRNGVTGELFF. The DNA for the CDR3 is TGTGCCAGCAGCCAAGTTGGGCCGAGAAACGGGGTGACCGGGGAGCTGTTTTTT.

This clonotype has just a few counts. This sequence joins TRBV7-2 and TRBJ2-7; D call uncertain. Germline values: CDR1 SGHTA, CDR2 FQGNSA. The V gene lost 1 base and the J gene lost 0 bases, with 10 bases spanning the gap. CDR3 size: 15 residues. As DNA, the CDR3 is TGTGCCAGCAGCTTAGAGCCCCTCAGCTCCTACGAGCAGTACTTC. Protein sequence: CASSLEPLSSYEQYF.

In this sample, this clonotype turned up many times. The rearrangement links TRBV4-1 to TRBJ1-2; 8 bases are shared with TRBD1. The CDR3 has 15 residues. Per the germline V gene, CDR1 is MGHRA and CDR2 is YSYEKL. The ends lost 4 bases at V and 2 bases at J; junction bases unmatched: 6. The CDR3 region has the DNA TGCGCCAGCAGCCGACCGGACAGGGCGAACTATGGCTACACCTTC. Protein sequence: CASSRPDRANYGYTF.

This chain uses TRBV6-5 with TRBJ1-5, with D perhaps matching TRBD1 (5 bases). This CDR3 has 13 amino acids. Germline CDR1 reads MNHEY; CDR2 reads SVGAGI. The V gene lost 4 bases and the J gene lost 7 bases, with 11 bases spanning the gap. The CDR3 loop reads CASSFYKGQPQHF. The CDR3 nucleotides read TGTGCCAGCAGTTTTTATAAGGGGCAGCCCCAGCATTTT.

This clonotype was seen ten or more times. The chain recombines TRBV12-3 or TRBV12-4 with TRBJ1-5; no definite D call. The V gene lost 2 bases and the J gene lost 0 bases, with 8 bases spanning the gap. The CDR3 loop spans 15 amino acids. The CDR3 region is CASSLSSLSNQPQHF. The CDR3 nucleotides are TGTGCCAGCAGTTTATCGTCTCTTAGCAATCAGCCCCAGCATTTT.

This clonotype was observed at least ten times. The chain joins TRBV12-3 or TRBV12-4 to TRBJ1-2; TRBD1 matches at 9 bases. With 4 bases clipped from V and 4 bases from J, the junction kept 4 bases outside the gene matches. The CDR3 runs to 14 residues. The CDR3 loop reads CASSYGQGTYGYTF. The CDR3 DNA reads as TGTGCCAGCAGTTACGGACAGGGGACCTATGGCTACACCTTC.

This clonotype was recorded at least ten times. The chain employs TRBV21-1 and TRBJ1-2; no check of the table's D call, TRBD1, against the DNA was made. TRBV21-1 corresponds to a pseudogene. CDR3 size: 15 residues. DNA of the CDR3: TGTGCCAGCAGCAAAGATGGTTGGTGCAGGGTCGGCTACACCTTC. This sequence encodes CASSKDGWCRVGYTF.

This clonotype has a count of ten or more. The chain uses TRBV20-1 and TRBJ2-7; D is possibly TRBD1 (7 bases). The CDR3 sequence is 16 residues long. Deletions cut 0 bases from V and 3 bases from J, with 18 bases between. Germline V gene lookup returns CDR1 DFQATT and CDR2 SNEGSKA (reference sequence). The CDR3 bases are TGCAGTGCTAGAGATTTGGAGGGGGCGGATTTCTACGAGCAGTACTTC. Protein product: CSARDLEGADFYEQYF.

This clonotype was seen repeatedly, ten times or more. The genes are TRBV20-1 and TRBJ1-4; D gene ambiguous. The CDR3 covers 14 residues. The V end lost 3 bases, the J end lost 0 bases, and 8 bases lay between the germline ends. Germline V lookup: CDR1 DFQATT, CDR2 SNEGSKA (reference sequence). The CDR3 protein is CSASPGATNEKLFF. The CDR3 region has the DNA TGCAGTGCTAGCCCAGGAGCAACTAATGAAAAACTGTTTTTT.

This clonotype came up many times. The gene calls are TRBV12-3 or TRBV12-4 and TRBJ1-4, with D perhaps TRBD1 (6 bases). This CDR3 has 14 residues. V was cut by 5 bases and J by 9 bases, with 16 bases left in between. The chain's CDR3 is CASSQDSLRKKLFF. DNA for the CDR3: TGTGCCAGCAGTCAGGACAGTTTGAGGAAAAAACTGTTTTTT.

There are a few counts of this clonotype. V is TRBV28 and J is TRBJ1-2, with a possible D match to TRBD1 (5 bases). Trimming took off 1 base at V and 8 bases at J, with 17 bases between the two ends. Germline assignment: CDR1 MDHEN and CDR2 SYDVKM. The CDR3 has 15 residues. CDR3 nucleotide sequence: TGTGCCAGCAGTTTATATCGGGGGGTGCGCGGGGGCTACACCTTC. It codes for CASSLYRGVRGGYTF.

There are a few counts of this clonotype. The rearrangement links TRBV29-1 to TRBJ1-4; maybe TRBD1 (6 bases). Germline V gene lookup returns CDR1 SQVTM and CDR2 ANQGSEA. V was pared by 0 bases and J by 12 bases, with 11 bases between. The CDR3 runs 12 residues. CDR3 loop: CSVEDLRGELFF. The CDR3 DNA sequence: TGCAGCGTTGAAGACCTTAGGGGGGAACTGTTTTTT.

This clonotype showed up many times. V usage is TRBV4-1 and J usage is TRBJ2-5; possibly TRBD2 for D (5 bases). V was clipped by 1 base and J by 4 bases, with 28 bases between them. The CDR3 is made up of 20 amino acids. CDR1 is MGHRA and CDR2 is YSYEKL in the germline V gene. The CDR3 protein is CASSQGLTRRVSRETETQYF. The CDR3 DNA reads TGCGCCAGCAGCCAAGGCCTAACTAGACGAGTTTCAAGAGAGACAGAGACCCAGTACTTC.

J is TRBJ2-3 and V is TRBV7-6; D unresolved. Germline-derived CDR1 and CDR2 are SGHVS and FNYEAQ. CDR3 size: 9 residues. CDR3 residues: CARQDTQYF. The DNA of the CDR3 is TGTGCGCGCCAGGATACGCAGTATTTT.